Presented here are 20 T cell receptor beta chains from one specimen sequenced in a study of metastatic and nonmetastatic thyroid tumors. Prior to thyroid surgery, none of the patients had received any treatment. TCRdb re-called the PCR reads with MiXCR. The profile covers more than 20,000 clones, with under 15% appearing a single time and roughly 5% taken by the ten largest. Sequenced: blood. The receptor set was obtained from a female donor with papillary thyroid cancer or a benign thyroid nodule (not recorded which). Some clones in this sample may be carry-over from other donors' samples.

This clone was found many times. The chain couples TRBV12-3 or TRBV12-4 to TRBJ1-4, with D possibly TRBD1 on 6 matching bases. This CDR3 is 15 amino acids long. The V end was cut by 6 bases, the J end by 3 bases, with 14 bases between. CDR3 in DNA: TGTGCCAGCAGGATGATGGGGGCTGCTAATGAAAAACTGTTTTTT. Translation: CASRMMGAANEKLFF.

This clone was counted at least ten times. This sequence joins TRBV6-2 or TRBV6-3 and TRBJ1-2; weak D call: TRBD1 (6 bases). The CDR3 is 16 amino acids. Germline-derived CDR1 and CDR2 are MNHEY and SVGEGT. The V gene lost 2 bases and the J gene lost 6 bases, with 19 bases spanning the gap. The CDR3 protein is CASSYNSQGTGDGYTF. In nucleotides, the CDR3 is TGTGCCAGCAGTTACAATTCCCAGGGGACCGGAGATGGCTACACCTTC.

In its sample, this clone was seen many times. The J gene is TRBJ2-3, the V gene TRBV19, with TRBD2 identical over 8 bases. V lost 0 bases to trimming and J lost 2 bases; unmatched junction nucleotides: 4. This CDR3 has 16 residues. In germline, CDR1 is LNHDA, CDR2 SQIVND (reference sequence). The chain's CDR3 is CASSIDRAGVTDTQYF. The CDR3 DNA reads as TGTGCCAGTAGTATAGATAGAGCGGGAGTCACAGATACGCAGTATTTT.

This clone appeared many times. The chain recombines TRBV6-5 with TRBJ2-3; 10 nucleotides align to TRBD2. Germline CDR1 and CDR2: MNHEY and SVGAGI. This CDR3 contains 15 residues. J was trimmed by 4 bases and V by 5 bases; bases with no gene match: 6. The CDR3 loop is CASSLLAGSADTQYF. The CDR3 DNA follows: TGTGCCAGCAGTCTACTAGCGGGGAGCGCAGATACGCAGTATTTT.

This clone was detected ten times or more. V gene TRBV10-1 combines with J gene TRBJ2-3; 7 nucleotides align to TRBD2. V was clipped by 0 bases and J by 5 bases; unmatched bases: 11. Looked up from germline, CDR1 is WNHNN and CDR2 is SYGVQD (reference sequence). The CDR3 is 17 residues long. The CDR3: CASSESGGGRAEDTQYF. The CDR3 nucleotides read TGCGCCAGCAGTGAGTCGGGAGGAGGGAGGGCCGAAGATACGCAGTATTTT.

The chain is built from TRBV9 and TRBJ1-5, with 8 bases fitting TRBD1. This CDR3 is 14 amino acids long. Germline trimming cut 4 bases from V and 3 bases from J; bases unmatched to any gene: 3. Germline CDR1 and CDR2: SGDLS and YYNGEE. Here the CDR3 reads CASSSQGDNQPQHF. In nucleotides, the CDR3 is TGTGCCAGCAGCTCACAGGGGGACAATCAGCCCCAGCATTTT. Looking up the rest from reference TRBV9 and TRBJ1-5 gives the full variable domain: DSGVTQTPKHLITATGQRVTLRCSPRSGDLSVYWYQQSLDQGLQFLIQYYNGEERAKGNILERFSAQQFPDLHSELNLSSLELGDSALYFCASSSQGDNQPQHFGDGTRLSIL.

The table lists this clone with many counts. The V call is TRBV5-5, the J call TRBJ2-1, with D maybe TRBD2 (6 bases). Trimming took off 0 bases at V and 6 bases at J, with 10 bases between the two ends. There are 14 residues in the CDR3. Per germline, CDR1 SGHKS and CDR2 YYEKEE (reference sequence). The CDR3 nucleotides are TGTGCCAGCAGCTTGGCGGGGAGGCTCAATGAGCAGTTCTTC. Translating it yields CASSLAGRLNEQFF.

This clone was seen repeatedly, ten times or more. V usage is TRBV7-7 and J usage is TRBJ2-2; tentatively, D is TRBD2 (6 bases). The germline V and J ends were trimmed by 8 bases and 6 bases, with 13 bases remaining between them. In germline, CDR1 is SSHAT, CDR2 FNYEAQ (reference sequence). The CDR3 contains 13 residues. The CDR3 sequence: CASGGPSPGELFF. CDR3 DNA: TGTGCCAGCGGAGGGCCCTCACCCGGGGAGCTGTTTTTT.

On this clone itself: This specimen includes other DNA sequences encoding the same CDR3. The chain recombines TRBV28 with TRBJ2-1, with a possible D match to TRBD2 (6 bases). Germline V lookup: CDR1 MDHEN, CDR2 SYDVKM. CDR3 length: 18 residues. Trimming left V 3 bases short and J 6 bases short, with 24 bases between. Here the CDR3 reads CASSFGWDSGRRGNEQFF. CDR3 sequence (DNA): TGTGCCAGCAGTTTTGGATGGGATAGCGGTAGGCGGGGCAATGAGCAGTTCTTC.

Ten or more counts support this clone. This may arise from a read error, as a much more abundant clone is one base away. This sample includes further DNA sequences coding for the same CDR3. The chain has TRBV28 and TRBJ2-6; D is possibly TRBD1 (5 bases). This CDR3 has 15 amino acids. The germline V gene encodes CDR1 MDHEN and CDR2 SYDVKM. The chain's CDR3 is CASSLVSSGANVLTF. CDR3 nucleotide sequence: TGTGCCAGCAGTTTAGTTAGCTCTGGGGCCAATGTCCTGACTTTC.

This clone has at least ten counts. This chain uses TRBV5-4 with TRBJ2-7; D call uncertain. The CDR3 is made up of 14 amino acids. The V and J ends lost 1 base and 3 bases respectively, with 11 bases between them. Germline V gives CDR1 SGHNT, CDR2 YYREEE (reference sequence). The CDR3 DNA sequence: TGTGCCAGCAGCTTGTCGGAAAGTAACTACGAGCAGTACTTC. This gives the protein CASSLSESNYEQYF. Combining the CDR3 with reference TRBV5-4 and TRBJ2-7 gives the whole variable domain ETGVTQSPTHLIKTRGQQVTLRCSSQSGHNTVSWYQQALGQGPQFIFQYYREEENGRGNFPPRFSGLQFPNYSSELNVNALELDDSALYLCASSLSESNYEQYFGPGTRLTVT.

By proportion, this clone is medium-sized. Its ends do not fully match the called genes, so a read error is possible. The CDR3 loop reads CAASASPTSYVYTF. CDR3 nucleotides: TGTGCCGCTTCTGCTTCTCCTACGAGTTATGTCTACACCTTC. The rearrangement joins TRBV19 to TRBJ1-2; D remains unclear. CDR1 and CDR2 (germline): LNHDA, SQIVND (reference sequence). The CDR3 is made up of 14 amino acids.

Ten or more counts support this clone. One end of the junction is discordant with germline, which a read error may explain. The same CDR3 also results from other DNA sequences found in this sample. The chain carries TRBV12-3 or TRBV12-4 and TRBJ1-1, with a possible D match to TRBD1 (5 bases). The CDR3 runs to 16 residues. The CDR3 coding sequence is TGTGCCAGCAGGGTATCGGGTGCAGGGACGGTCACTGAGGCTTTCTTT. Protein product: CASRVSGAGTVTEAFF.

The sample holds many counts of this clone. The same CDR3 can be traced to other DNA sequences in this sample. The chain combines TRBV9 with TRBJ2-3, with 10 bases lining up with TRBD2. J gave up 4 bases and V 3 bases, and 5 bases lay outside the gene matches. CDR1 is SGDLS, CDR2 YYNGEE, per germline. The CDR3 is 15 residues long. CDR3 region: CASSGSGRSSDTQYF. The CDR3 DNA sequence: TGTGCCAGCAGCGGTAGCGGGAGGTCCTCAGATACGCAGTATTTT.

This clone occurred many times. The V gene is TRBV27, the J gene TRBJ2-1; 7 bases are shared with TRBD2. The CDR3 has 14 residues. With V trimmed by 3 bases and J by 2 bases, 1 base remained unmatched. CDR1 is MNHEY, CDR2 SMNVEV, per germline (reference sequence). CDR3 sequence: CASSFAGAYNEQFF. CDR3 coding DNA: TGTGCCAGCAGTTTCGCGGGGGCCTACAATGAGCAGTTCTTC.

The sample holds many counts of this clone. This chain uses TRBV18 with TRBJ2-6; D possibly corresponds to TRBD2 (5 bases). Per germline, CDR1 KGHSH and CDR2 LQKENI. V shed 2 bases and J shed 0 bases, with 14 bases lying between them. The CDR3 runs to 18 residues. The CDR3 DNA reads TGTGCCAGCTCACCAGGTCGGGGAGAAAGCTCTGGGGCCAACGTCCTGACTTTC. This codes for CASSPGRGESSGANVLTF.

This clone has at least ten counts. The chain links TRBV6-1 to TRBJ2-7; either TRBD1 or TRBD2 may fit D (5 bases each). Germline V gene lookup returns CDR1 MNHNS and CDR2 SASEGT. V was trimmed by 7 bases and J by 3 bases, leaving 13 bases between them. The CDR3 is 13 residues long. The CDR3 nucleotides read TGTGCCAGCACGAGCCGGGGCCACTACGAGCAGTACTTC. It yields the protein CASTSRGHYEQYF.

The V call is TRBV5-6, the J call TRBJ1-2; 7 bases align to TRBD1. Germline V gene data show CDR1 as SGHDT and CDR2 as YYEEEE. After removal of 0 bases from V and 3 bases from J, the junction contained 8 bases not matched to a gene. This CDR3 has 16 residues. The CDR3 bases are TGTGCCAGCAGCTTGGCCCCGGGACAGAATTACTATGGCTACACCTTC. It codes for CASSLAPGQNYYGYTF. Variable domain in full (rest from reference TRBV5-6 and TRBJ1-2): DAGVTQSPTHLIKTRGQQVTLRCSPKSGHDTVSWYQQALGQGPQFIFQYYEEEERQRGNFPDRFSGHQFPNYSSELNVNALLLGDSALYLCASSLAPGQNYYGYTFGSGTRLTVV.

This clone was observed many times. J is TRBJ2-6 and V is TRBV6-4, with D possibly called TRBD1 or TRBD2 (5 bases each). In germline, CDR1 is MRHNA, CDR2 SNTAGT. The CDR3 runs to 15 residues. V lost 6 bases and J lost 4, with 13 bases in between. CDR3 amino acids: CASSPGPEGANVLTF. As DNA, the CDR3 is TGTGCCAGCAGCCCGGGACCGGAAGGGGCCAACGTCCTGACTTTC.

Comments on this clone: The missing conserved phenylalanine or tryptophan at the end of this CDR3 makes a read error likely. The rearrangement uses TRBV19 and TRBJ2-7, with 8 bases lining up with TRBD2. In germline, CDR1 is LNHDA, CDR2 SQIVND (reference sequence). The ends lost 5 bases at V and 10 bases at J; junction bases unmatched: 13. The CDR3 contains 14 residues. The CDR3 nucleotides are TGTGCCAGTAGTCTAAGCGGGAGTAACGGCGATCAGTACCTC. This encodes CASSLSGSNGDQYL.